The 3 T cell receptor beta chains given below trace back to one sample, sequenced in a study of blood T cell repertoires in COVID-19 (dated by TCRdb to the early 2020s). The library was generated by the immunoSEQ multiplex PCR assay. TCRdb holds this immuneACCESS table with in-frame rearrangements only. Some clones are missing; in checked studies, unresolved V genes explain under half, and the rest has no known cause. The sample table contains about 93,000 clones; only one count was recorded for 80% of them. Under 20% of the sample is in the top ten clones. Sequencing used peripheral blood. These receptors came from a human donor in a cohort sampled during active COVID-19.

The CDR3 loop reads CASSLEQEKQFF. The CDR3 nucleotides read TGTGCCAGCAGTTTAGAACAGGAGAAGCAGTTCTTC. The genes are TRBV28 and TRBJ2-1, with D possibly TRBD1 on 5 matching bases. This CDR3 region has 12 residues. Germline V lookup: CDR1 MDHEN, CDR2 SYDVKM. Trimming left V 2 bases short and J 11 bases short, with 10 bases between.

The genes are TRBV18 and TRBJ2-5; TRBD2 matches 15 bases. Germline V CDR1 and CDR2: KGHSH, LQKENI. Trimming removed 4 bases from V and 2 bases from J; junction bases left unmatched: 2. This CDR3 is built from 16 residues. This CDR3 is CASSLGLAGGQETQYF. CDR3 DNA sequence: TGTGCCAGCTCACTTGGACTAGCGGGGGGGCAAGAGACCCAGTACTTC.

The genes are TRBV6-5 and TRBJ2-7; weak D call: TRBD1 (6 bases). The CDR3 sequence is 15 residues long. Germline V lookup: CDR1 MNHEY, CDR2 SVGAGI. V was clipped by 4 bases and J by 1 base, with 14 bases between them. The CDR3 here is CASSSTGSSSYEQYF. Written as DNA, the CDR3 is TGTGCCAGCAGTTCGACAGGTTCGTCATCCTACGAGCAGTACTTC.